What follows are 32 T cell receptor beta chains derived from one specimen sequenced in a study of T cell repertoires in cytomegalovirus infection. These TCRs' antigens remain unknown. TCRdb analysed the reads with MiXCR anew, one entry per CDR3 protein. The sample carries approximately 350,000 distinct CDR3 sequences, roughly 34% recorded once. Sample: cultured PBMCs, taken from culture after CMV antigen stimulation. These receptors came from a human donor in good health (CMV status not recorded). Some clones in this sample may be carry-over from other donors' samples.

Here the CDR3 DNA reads TGCGCCAGCAGCTTGGCAGGGGTTTCCTACAATGAGCAGTTCTTC. Translating it yields CASSLAGVSYNEQFF. The J gene is TRBJ2-1, the V gene TRBV5-1; maybe TRBD1 (6 bases). V dropped 0 bases and J dropped 1 base, with 8 bases sitting between them. This CDR3 comprises 15 residues. Per the germline V gene, CDR1 is SGHRS and CDR2 is YFSETQ.

The chain employs TRBV28 and TRBJ2-5; tentatively, D is TRBD2 (5 bases). Germline lookup yields CDR1 MDHEN and CDR2 SYDVKM. The CDR3 covers 15 residues. With 2 bases removed from V and 0 bases from J, the gap between germline ends came to 10 bases. The CDR3, as DNA: TGTGCCAGCAGTTTACGGGGTTGGTACCAAGAGACCCAGTACTTC. As protein: CASSLRGWYQETQYF.

The table lists this clonotype with a few counts. V is TRBV19 and J is TRBJ2-1, with 9 bases that match TRBD2. The V segment lost 7 bases and the J segment 5 bases; nucleotides outside the gene matches: 12. Germline V lookup: CDR1 LNHDA, CDR2 SQIVND (reference sequence). This CDR3 comprises 16 residues. The CDR3 loop reads CASIDGLAGRNNEQFF. CDR3 DNA sequence: TGTGCCAGTATAGATGGCCTAGCGGGAAGGAACAATGAGCAGTTCTTC.

In its sample, this clonotype was seen a few times. This sequence joins TRBV24-1 and TRBJ2-3; D remains ambiguous. V was trimmed by 3 bases and J by 5 bases, leaving 11 bases between them. CDR3 length: 14 amino acids. Germline CDR1 KGHDR, CDR2 SFDVKD. The CDR3 region has the DNA TGTGCCACCAGTGATAGGGAAACGCAAGATACGCAGTATTTT. Amino acids: CATSDRETQDTQYF.

The CDR3 DNA reads TGTGCCACCAGCAGAGTGGGACTTCACACAGATACGCAGTATTTT. Protein product: CATSRVGLHTDTQYF. V is TRBV15 and J is TRBJ2-3; TRBD2 might be the D (6 bases). Germline-derived CDR1 and CDR2 are LNHNV and YYDKDF (reference sequence). Trimming left V 1 base short and J 2 bases short, with 10 bases between. The length of the CDR3 is 15 residues.

The genes are TRBV27 and TRBJ2-7; 10 nucleotides match TRBD2. Trimming at V came to 0 bases and at J to 7 bases, leaving 12 bases not matched to a gene. The CDR3 totals 17 residues. Germline V gene data show CDR1 as MNHEY and CDR2 as SMNVEV (reference sequence). The CDR3: CASSLSGLAAHLGEQYV. DNA of the CDR3: TGTGCCAGCAGTTTATCTGGACTAGCGGCCCACCTAGGGGAGCAGTACGTC.

This clonotype turned up a few times. The gene calls are TRBV19 and TRBJ2-3; the D gene could be TRBD1 or TRBD2 (5 bases each). This CDR3 is 15 amino acids long. Germline V gene data show CDR1 as LNHDA and CDR2 as SQIVND (reference sequence). V lost 6 bases and J lost 4, with 17 bases in between. CDR3 DNA sequence: TGTGCCAGTAGGCAGGACGGGGCATTCTCAGATACGCAGTATTTT. Translating it yields CASRQDGAFSDTQYF.

This clonotype was observed a few times. The CDR3 DNA sequence: TGTGCCAGCAGCCCTCTCGGAGGGGCCCGTGCGGATGAGCAGTTCTTC. This codes for CASSPLGGARADEQFF. V usage is TRBV9 and J usage is TRBJ2-1; D perhaps matches TRBD2 (6 bases). Looked up from germline, CDR1 is SGDLS and CDR2 is YYNGEE. This CDR3 comprises 16 residues. V lost 4 bases and J 8 bases, leaving 22 bases between the germline ends.

The CDR3 is CSARVDGGANVLTF. CDR3 coding DNA: TGCAGTGCTAGAGTAGATGGGGGGGCCAACGTCCTGACTTTC. The gene calls are TRBV20-1 and TRBJ2-6, with D hard to call. Germline CDR1 DFQATT, CDR2 SNEGSKA (reference sequence). Trimming cost V 1 base and J 4 bases, with 8 bases left between them. This CDR3 region has 14 residues.

This clonotype was found a few times. This chain connects TRBV12-3 or TRBV12-4 to TRBJ1-3, with a weak D call TRBD1 (6 bases). Trimming removed 11 bases at V and 0 bases at J, with 11 bases between. This CDR3 region has 13 residues. CDR3 coding DNA: TGTGCCTATCGGGACAACTCTGGAAACACCATATATTTT. Translated, it gives CAYRDNSGNTIYF.

This sequence joins TRBV11-2 and TRBJ2-5; D is possibly TRBD1 (6 bases). Germline CDR1 SGHAT, CDR2 FQNNGV. The CDR3 is 15 residues long. The V end lost 2 bases, the J end lost 3 bases, and 13 bases lay between the germline ends. CDR3 amino acids: CASSLSGSGEETQYF. In DNA form, the CDR3 reads TGTGCCAGCAGCTTAAGTGGGTCAGGGGAAGAGACCCAGTACTTC.

The gene calls are TRBV5-1 and TRBJ2-7; 9 bases fit TRBD1. After removal of 0 bases from V and 0 bases from J, the junction contained 1 base not matched to a gene. This CDR3 is built from 15 residues. Germline V gene lookup returns CDR1 SGHRS and CDR2 YFSETQ. CDR3 region: CASSLEDRGSYEQYV. The CDR3 coding sequence is TGCGCCAGCAGCTTGGAGGACAGGGGCTCCTACGAGCAGTACGTC.

The chain has TRBV7-8 and TRBJ2-7; D unclear. CDR3 length: 15 amino acids. Germline loops: CDR1 SGHVS, CDR2 FQNEAQ. The CDR3, as DNA: TGTACCAGCAGCTTAGATGGGTCCGTTTCCTACGAGCAGTACGTC. It specifies CTSSLDGSVSYEQYV.

This chain links TRBV6-2 or TRBV6-3 with TRBJ2-1, with 11 bases identical to TRBD2. The CDR3 consists of 14 residues. The J segment lost 6 bases and the V segment lost 7 bases, leaving 5 bases of the junction unmatched. The germline V gene has CDR1 MNHEY and CDR2 SVGEGT. CDR3 sequence: CASNPGLAVNEQFF. DNA of the CDR3: TGTGCCAGCAATCCGGGACTAGCGGTCAATGAGCAGTTCTTC.

This clonotype has only a few counts. V usage is TRBV7-2 and J usage is TRBJ1-3; D is undetermined. The CDR3 consists of 14 residues. The germline V gene has CDR1 SGHTA and CDR2 FQGNSA. Trimming pared 3 bases from V and 1 base from J, leaving 7 bases between. This CDR3 reads CASSFETSGNTIYF. DNA for the CDR3: TGTGCCAGCAGCTTTGAGACGTCTGGAAACACCATATATTTT.

The rearrangement links TRBV6-1 to TRBJ2-1; D is possibly TRBD2 (6 bases). Trimming cost V 1 base and J 8 bases, with 15 bases left between them. This CDR3 has 15 residues. From germline, CDR1 is MNHNS and CDR2 SASEGT. CDR3 nucleotide sequence: TGTGCCAGCAGTGAAGTCGGGAGCAAAATTTATGAGCAGTTCTTC. It translates to CASSEVGSKIYEQFF.

This clonotype was seen once. V gene TRBV12-3 or TRBV12-4 combines with J gene TRBJ1-3; D gene unclear. V lost 8 bases and J 11 bases, leaving 16 bases between the germline ends. The CDR3 runs to 12 residues. CDR3: CASHIQPAAIYF. DNA for the CDR3: TGTGCCAGCCATATTCAACCGGCCGCCATATATTTT.

CDR3 in amino acids: CASSYIAGTVGANVLTF. The CDR3 DNA follows: TGTGCCAGCAGTTACATAGCCGGGACAGTTGGGGCCAACGTCCTGACTTTC. This chain uses TRBV6-2 or TRBV6-3 with TRBJ2-6; 7 bases align to TRBD1. There are 17 residues in the CDR3. V lost 2 bases and J lost 3; bases outside the gene matches: 7. The germline gives CDR1 MNHEY, CDR2 SVGEGT.

The V and J genes are TRBV4-1 and TRBJ2-2; a weak D match, TRBD1 (5 bases). The CDR3 totals 15 residues. Germline CDR1 is MGHRA and CDR2 is YSYEKL. V shed 1 base and J shed 2 bases, with 8 bases lying between them. For the CDR3, the DNA is TGCGCCAGCAGCCAAGTCGACAGCAACACCGGGGAGCTGTTTTTT. Its translation is CASSQVDSNTGELFF.

This clonotype was observed at least ten times. J is TRBJ2-1 and V is TRBV7-3; 9 bases line up with TRBD2. This CDR3 has 16 residues. The V segment lost 1 base and the J segment 6 bases; nucleotides outside the gene matches: 7. The V gene's germline CDR1 is SGHTA and CDR2 FQGTGA. The CDR3 region has the DNA TGTGCCAGCAGCTTAAGAGGAGCGGGAGGAGGCAATGAGCAGTTCTTC. Amino acid sequence: CASSLRGAGGGNEQFF.

This clonotype was seen only a few times. The chain links TRBV6-5 to TRBJ2-2, with TRBD2 as a possible D gene (6 bases). The CDR3 extends over 13 amino acids. Germline assignment: CDR1 MNHEY and CDR2 SVGAGI. Trimming left V 6 bases short and J 6 bases short, with 11 bases between. The CDR3 here is CASRDYGAGELFF. The CDR3 region has the DNA TGTGCCAGCAGGGACTATGGTGCCGGGGAGCTGTTTTTT.

Only a few counts were recorded for this clonotype. This chain connects TRBV7-9 to TRBJ2-1; no clear D. With 5 bases removed from V and 0 bases from J, the gap between germline ends came to 11 bases. This CDR3 region has 15 residues. Germline CDR1 SEHNR, CDR2 FQNEAQ (reference sequence). CDR3 region: CASSPRIGSYNEQFF. CDR3 DNA sequence: TGTGCCAGCAGCCCTCGTATAGGCTCCTACAATGAGCAGTTCTTC.

This clonotype has just a few counts. This rearrangement joins TRBV4-3 to TRBJ2-2; no firm D call. V was shortened by 1 base and J by 7 bases, with 4 bases between the two germline ends. Germline V gene lookup returns CDR1 LGHNA and CDR2 YSLEER. The CDR3 sequence is 12 residues long. The CDR3 spells CASSQVYGELFF. For the CDR3, the DNA is TGCGCCAGCAGCCAAGTATACGGGGAGCTGTTTTTT.

This clonotype occurred a few times. The chain carries TRBV24-1 and TRBJ2-7; either TRBD1 or TRBD2 may supply D (5 bases each). Per the germline V gene, CDR1 is KGHDR and CDR2 is SFDVKD. V was cut by 3 bases and J by 3 bases, with 11 bases left in between. This CDR3 region has 14 residues. CDR3 loop: CATSDPGTIYEQYV. The DNA for the CDR3 is TGTGCCACCAGTGATCCCGGGACCATCTACGAGCAGTACGTC.

The V gene is TRBV10-2, the J gene TRBJ2-2; possibly TRBD1 for D (8 bases). CDR3 size: 13 residues. Trimming removed 9 bases at V and 7 bases at J, with 15 bases between. Germline V CDR1 and CDR2: WSHSY, SAAADI. This CDR3 is CASGQGLIGELFF. CDR3 sequence (DNA): TGCGCCAGTGGACAGGGACTAATCGGGGAGCTGTTTTTT.

The rearrangement joins TRBV19 to TRBJ1-3; no firm D call. Trimming shortened V by 3 bases and J by 7 bases, and 7 bases separated the two germline ends. Germline values: CDR1 LNHDA, CDR2 SQIVND (reference sequence). CDR3 size: 12 residues. The CDR3 bases are TGTGCCAGTAGTATTGCAGATAACACCATATATTTT. Translated: CASSIADNTIYF.

The chain is built from TRBV7-3 and TRBJ2-3; the match to TRBD2 covers 13 bases. J was trimmed by 5 bases and V by 4 bases; bases with no gene match: 3. Germline loops: CDR1 SGHTA, CDR2 FQGTGA. This CDR3 has 15 residues. The CDR3 bases are TGTGCCAGCAGCTCAAGACTAGCGGGAGGAGATACGCAGTATTTT. Protein sequence: CASSSRLAGGDTQYF.

The rearrangement joins TRBV28 to TRBJ1-5; D possibly corresponds to TRBD1 (5 bases). CDR3 length: 13 amino acids. CDR1 is MDHEN and CDR2 is SYDVKM in the germline V gene. V was shortened by 6 bases and J by 4 bases, with 10 bases between the two germline ends. The CDR3 sequence is CASRDQGNQPQHF. CDR3 nucleotide sequence: TGTGCCAGCAGGGACCAGGGAAATCAGCCCCAGCATTTT.

The chain joins TRBV12-3 or TRBV12-4 to TRBJ2-4, with a weak D call TRBD2 (6 bases). There are 15 residues in the CDR3. V dropped 3 bases and J dropped 2 bases, with 11 bases sitting between them. The CDR3 protein is CASSLRRGSKNIQYF. The CDR3 DNA is TGTGCCAGCAGTTTGCGGCGGGGATCCAAAAACATTCAGTACTTC.

This clonotype was picked up many times. The genes are TRBV9 and TRBJ2-3, with TRBD2 matching 9 bases. Trimming removed 6 bases from V and 0 bases from J; junction bases left unmatched: 8. This CDR3 contains 16 residues. Germline V gives CDR1 SGDLS, CDR2 YYNGEE. The CDR3 spells CASTTHAGGSTDTQYF. Here the CDR3 DNA reads TGTGCCAGCACCACCCACGCGGGAGGGAGCACAGATACGCAGTATTTT.

This chain joins TRBV6-2 or TRBV6-3 and TRBJ1-2; D may be TRBD1 (5 bases). There are 16 residues in the CDR3. V was shortened by 4 bases and J by 4 bases, with 19 bases between the two germline ends. Germline values: CDR1 MNHEY, CDR2 SVGEGT. This CDR3 reads CASSSQTAQGSYGYTF. As DNA, the CDR3 is TGTGCCAGCAGTTCTCAGACCGCCCAGGGCAGCTATGGCTACACCTTC.

The rearrangement links TRBV6-2 or TRBV6-3 to TRBJ2-7; D uncertain. The V and J ends lost 5 bases and 2 bases respectively, with 10 bases between them. In germline, CDR1 is MNHEY, CDR2 SVGEGT. The length of the CDR3 is 13 residues. Here the CDR3 reads CASSNTRAYEQYF. The DNA of the CDR3 is TGTGCCAGCAGTAACACCCGAGCCTACGAGCAGTACTTC.